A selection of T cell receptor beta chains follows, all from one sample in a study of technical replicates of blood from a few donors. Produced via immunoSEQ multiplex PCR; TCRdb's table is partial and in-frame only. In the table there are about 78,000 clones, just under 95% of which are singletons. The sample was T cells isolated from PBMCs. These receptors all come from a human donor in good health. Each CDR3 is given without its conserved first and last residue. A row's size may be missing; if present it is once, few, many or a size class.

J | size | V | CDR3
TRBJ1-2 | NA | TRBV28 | ASRSRGINYGYT
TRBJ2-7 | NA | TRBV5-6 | ASSLAGDKLYEQY
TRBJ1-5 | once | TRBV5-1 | ASSQDSHQPQH
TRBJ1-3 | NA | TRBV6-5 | ASSLSLRSGNTIY
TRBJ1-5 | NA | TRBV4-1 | ASGTGGGFNQPQH
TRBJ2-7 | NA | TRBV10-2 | ASRGLAGEGEQY
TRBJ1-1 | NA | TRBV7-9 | ASSLLAGGAGTEAF
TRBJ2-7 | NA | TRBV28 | ASSWGGLDGQY
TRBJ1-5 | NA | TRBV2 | ASKETNNQPQH
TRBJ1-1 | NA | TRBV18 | ASSLRRGQGGTEAF
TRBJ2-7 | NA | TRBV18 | ASSPGSGRNEQY
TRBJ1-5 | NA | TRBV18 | ASSTRTAIFSNQPQH
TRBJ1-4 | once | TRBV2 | ASSGPPRAPREKLF
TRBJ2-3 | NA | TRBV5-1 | ASSPYSGGRTDTQY
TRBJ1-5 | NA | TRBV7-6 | ASSLAPGNQPQH
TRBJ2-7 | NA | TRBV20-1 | SAAYYEQY
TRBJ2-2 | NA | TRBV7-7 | ASSLSFPGTGEPGELF
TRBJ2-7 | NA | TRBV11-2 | ASRGLTGAYEQY
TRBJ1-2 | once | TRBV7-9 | ASSLAWGTEVGFLYGYT
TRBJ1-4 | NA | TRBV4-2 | ASSQTTPDWEKLF
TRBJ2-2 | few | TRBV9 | ASSGNERYTGELF
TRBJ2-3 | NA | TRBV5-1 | ASSSGLAGVSDTQY
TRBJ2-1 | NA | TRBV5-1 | ASSLGGTSGNNEQF
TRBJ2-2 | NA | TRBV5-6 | ASSDQTSGGAHGELF
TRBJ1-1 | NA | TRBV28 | ASRGLLGAF
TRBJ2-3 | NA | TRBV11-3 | ASSSWTSGSAGTQY
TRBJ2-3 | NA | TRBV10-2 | ASSERGDTQY
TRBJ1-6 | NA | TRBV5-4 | ASSLAQTGGAYNSPLH